This T cell receptor beta chain emerged from a study of chemoradiotherapy in HPV16-positive cancers. Study information: Candidate HPV-specific T-cell clones and common TCR motifs came from functional assays in a couple of HPV16-positive patients.

Measured with immunoSEQ multiplex PCR; TCRdb has only the in-frame clones, and not every one. The sample carries approximately 38,000 clones, over 75% recorded once. Germline V gene sequence: CDR1 LNHDA, CDR2 SQIVND (reference sequence). This CDR3 is built from 14 residues. Trimming removed 3 bases at V and 8 bases at J, with 11 bases between. Study-level findings and limits: Non-HPV-specific T cells did not expand in tumors during treatment, whereas candidate HPV-specific clones and E7-related motifs did. For HPV16-positive patients, expanding HPV-responsive T cells associated with longer recurrence-free survival.

Comment on this clone: As yet, its antigen is unknown.

Repeated repertoire sampling spanned the course of chemoradiotherapy. The TCR comes from a human donor with HPV-associated anogenital cancer. The sample was blood, taken from a patient who underwent chemoradiotherapy. This rearrangement joins TRBV19 to TRBJ1-6; the D is unclear. The CDR3 nucleotides read TGTGCCAGTAGTATTTCCGGGAGAGATTCACCCCTCCACTTT. It specifies CASSISGRDSPLHF.